The entry below describes one T cell receptor beta chain. The sample is drawn from a study of blood T cell repertoires in COVID-19. Trimming took 4 bases from V and 6 from J; bases not matched to a gene: 3. Germline V lookup: CDR1 SGHTA, CDR2 FQGNSA. CDR3 length: 14 residues. The repertoire was sequenced with immunoSEQ multiplex PCR; TCRdb's copy has only in-frame clones and lacks some. The table lists 360,000 or so clones, around 90% of them singletons. This clonotype was sampled from a man aged 18 to 30 with active or convalescent COVID-19. This chain joins TRBV7-2 and TRBJ1-6, with 7 positions matching TRBD1. The sequenced sample consisted of peripheral blood. Here the CDR3 reads CASSSGTVNSPLHF. The DNA for the CDR3 is TGTGCCAGCAGCTCCGGGACAGTTAATTCACCCCTCCACTTT.